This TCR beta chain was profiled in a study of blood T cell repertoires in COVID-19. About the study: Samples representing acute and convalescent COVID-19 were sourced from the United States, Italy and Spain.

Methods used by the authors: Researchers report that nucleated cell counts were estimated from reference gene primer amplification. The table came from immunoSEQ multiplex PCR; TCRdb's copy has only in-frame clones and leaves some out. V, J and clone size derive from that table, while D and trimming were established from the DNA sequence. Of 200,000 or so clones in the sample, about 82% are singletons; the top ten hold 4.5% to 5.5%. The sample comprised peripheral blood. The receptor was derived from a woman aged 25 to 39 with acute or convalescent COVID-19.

CDR3 nucleotide sequence: TGTGCCAGCAGCGGTAATACAGGGCTCTCTGGCTATGGCTACACCTTC. Protein product: CASSGNTGLSGYGYTF. The rearrangement joins TRBV28 to TRBJ1-2; possible D gene TRBD1, 6 bases. The CDR3 runs 16 residues. Trimming shortened V by 6 bases and J by 4 bases, and 21 bases separated the two germline ends. Germline loops: CDR1 MDHEN, CDR2 SYDVKM.